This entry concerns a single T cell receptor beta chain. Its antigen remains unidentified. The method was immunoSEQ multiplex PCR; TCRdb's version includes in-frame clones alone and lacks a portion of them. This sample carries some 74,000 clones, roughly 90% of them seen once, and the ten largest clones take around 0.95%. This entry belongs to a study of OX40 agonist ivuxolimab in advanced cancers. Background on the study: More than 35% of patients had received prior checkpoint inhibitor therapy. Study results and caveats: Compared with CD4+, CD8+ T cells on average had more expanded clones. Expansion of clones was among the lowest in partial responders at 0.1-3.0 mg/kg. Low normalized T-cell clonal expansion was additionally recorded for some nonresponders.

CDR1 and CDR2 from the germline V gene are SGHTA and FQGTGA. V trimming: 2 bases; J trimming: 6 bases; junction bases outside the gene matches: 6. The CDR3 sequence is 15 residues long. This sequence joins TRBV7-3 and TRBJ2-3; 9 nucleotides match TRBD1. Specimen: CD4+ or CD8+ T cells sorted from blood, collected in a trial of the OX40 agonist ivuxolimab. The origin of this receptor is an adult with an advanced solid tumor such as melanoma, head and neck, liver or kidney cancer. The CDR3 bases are TGTGCCAGCAGCTTAGGGACAGGGAGAACGGATACGCAGTATTTT. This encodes CASSLGTGRTDTQYF.